The 21 T cell receptor beta chains reported below all come from one sample, sequenced in a study of quantifying T cell responses using KT2 cells. Study details: cDNA was made from DNase-treated RNA using alpha and beta constant primers.

A single-stranded UMI oligo with SP2 sequence was ligated to cDNA 3' ends. First-round PCR used about 4 cycles and beta primers RC1.1 and RC1.2 covering TRBC1 and TRBC2. One entry per CDR3 protein, called by TCRdb with MiXCR from the UMI-ligation and nested PCR reads. The sample records tens of thousands of distinct CDR3 sequences, 9% to 12% being singletons. The sample taken for sequencing was PBMCs spiked with cells of the T cell clone KT2. The source is a human donor.

The chain recombines TRBV5-1 with TRBJ2-7, with unresolved D. V lost 1 base to trimming and J lost 5 bases, with 7 bases between them. Germline V gene lookup returns CDR1 SGHRS and CDR2 YFSETQ. This CDR3 is 12 amino acids long. CDR3 protein: CASSLTIHEQYF. As DNA, the CDR3 is TGCGCCAGCAGCTTGACTATTCACGAGCAGTACTTC.

In its sample, this clonotype was seen many times. The rearrangement uses TRBV28 and TRBJ2-1; unclear D gene. CDR1 is MDHEN, CDR2 SYDVKM, per germline. Deletions cut 10 bases from V and 0 bases from J, with 13 bases between. The CDR3 spans 14 residues. The CDR3 spells CATTHAVSYNEQFF. CDR3 DNA sequence: TGTGCCACCACCCACGCGGTCTCCTACAATGAGCAGTTCTTC.

This chain links TRBV11-2 with TRBJ2-2; the D is unclear. V lost 5 bases, J lost 1 base, and 5 bases lay in between. The CDR3 runs 13 residues. The germline V gene has CDR1 SGHAT and CDR2 FQNNGV. CDR3 sequence reads: CASSAVNTGELFF. The CDR3, as DNA: TGTGCCAGCAGCGCCGTGAACACCGGGGAGCTGTTTTTT. Together with reference TRBV11-2 and TRBJ2-2, the CDR3 gives the full variable domain: EAGVAQSPRYKIIEKRQSVAFWCNPISGHATLYWYQQILGQGPKLLIQFQNNGVVDDSQLPKDRFSAERLKGVDSTLKIQPAKLEDSAVYLCASSAVNTGELFFGEGSRLTVL.

The rearrangement links TRBV14 to TRBJ2-3; D not certain. Germline values: CDR1 SGHDN, CDR2 FVKESK. V dropped 0 bases and J dropped 1 base, with 14 bases sitting between them. The CDR3 extends over 17 amino acids. The CDR3 loop is CASSQDTLKPRTDTQYF. The CDR3 DNA follows: TGTGCCAGCAGCCAAGATACATTAAAGCCTCGCACAGATACGCAGTATTTT. Combining the CDR3 with reference TRBV14 and TRBJ2-3 gives the whole variable domain EAGVTQFPSHSVIEKGQTVTLRCDPISGHDNLYWYRRVMGKEIKFLLHFVKESKQDESGMPNNRFLAERTGGTYSTLKVQPAELEDSGVYFCASSQDTLKPRTDTQYFGPGTRLTVL.

The chain employs TRBV7-9 and TRBJ2-7; D is undetermined. The CDR3 covers 18 residues. From germline, CDR1 is SEHNR and CDR2 FQNEAQ (reference sequence). Trimming took 1 base from V and 0 from J, leaving 19 bases between them. The chain's CDR3 is CASSLEIGFLGNSYEQYF. In DNA, the CDR3 is TGTGCCAGCAGCTTAGAAATAGGTTTCCTAGGGAACTCCTACGAGCAGTACTTC.

This clonotype occurred many times. The rearrangement joins TRBV5-6 to TRBJ2-4; D is ambiguous. Germline V gene sequence: CDR1 SGHDT, CDR2 YYEEEE. V lost 2 bases and J 5 bases, leaving 5 bases between the germline ends. The CDR3 spans 12 residues. The CDR3 DNA reads TGTGCCAGCAGCTTTACGGAAAACATTCAGTACTTC. Protein product: CASSFTENIQYF.

This clonotype was picked up a small number of times. V and J are TRBV6-2 or TRBV6-3 and TRBJ1-3; a possible D gene is TRBD1 (5 bases). The V gene lost 5 bases and the J gene lost 2 bases, with 10 bases spanning the gap. This CDR3 comprises 14 residues. Germline V gives CDR1 MNHEY, CDR2 SVGEGT. CDR3 loop: CASSRGTPGNTIYF. The CDR3 DNA sequence: TGTGCCAGCAGTCGTGGGACGCCTGGAAACACCATATATTTT.

This clonotype showed up just a few times. The genes are TRBV18 and TRBJ2-1, with TRBD2 identical over 9 bases. Per germline, CDR1 KGHSH and CDR2 LQKENI. The CDR3 is 16 residues long. V lost 5 bases and J lost 1; bases outside the gene matches: 6. This CDR3 reads CASSVIAGESYNEQFF. The CDR3 nucleotides are TGTGCCAGCTCAGTTATAGCGGGAGAGTCCTACAATGAGCAGTTCTTC.

Ten or more counts support this clonotype. The rearrangement uses TRBV6-4 and TRBJ2-3, with 13 bases matching TRBD2. Germline CDR1 MRHNA, CDR2 SNTAGT. V was clipped by 6 bases and J by 4 bases; unmatched bases: 7. The CDR3 consists of 16 residues. DNA of the CDR3: TGTGCCAGCAGCCCGACTAGCGGGGGGCCCCCAGATACGCAGTATTTT. Translating it yields CASSPTSGGPPDTQYF.

This rearrangement joins TRBV6-1 to TRBJ2-7, with a possible D match to TRBD2 (6 bases). Per the germline V gene, CDR1 is MNHNS and CDR2 is SASEGT. Trimming took off 5 bases at V and 1 base at J, with 12 bases between the two ends. The CDR3 spans 14 residues. CDR3 sequence (DNA): TGTGCCAGCAGTTCCAGACTAGAGTCCTACGAGCAGTACTTC. This gives the protein CASSSRLESYEQYF.

This clonotype was counted many times. The chain links TRBV6-5 to TRBJ1-1; the D gene is possibly TRBD1 (6 bases). There are 14 residues in the CDR3. Trimming left V 6 bases short and J 3 bases short, with 14 bases between. Germline CDR1 and CDR2: MNHEY and SVGAGI. CDR3 bases: TGTGCCAGCAGACGTACAGGGATGCACACTGAAGCTTTCTTT. As protein: CASRRTGMHTEAFF.

This clonotype was seen ten or more times. J is TRBJ1-3 and V is TRBV5-1, with 8 bases fitting TRBD1. V shed 1 base and J 4 bases; nucleotides not matched to a gene: 7. The CDR3 runs to 16 residues. CDR1 and CDR2 from the germline V gene are SGHRS and YFSETQ. In DNA form, the CDR3 reads TGCGCCAGCAGCTTGTCGACAGGGGAAGGCGGAAACACCATATATTTT. Translation: CASSLSTGEGGNTIYF. Full variable domain (missing parts from reference TRBV5-1 and TRBJ1-3): KAGVTQTPRYLIKTRGQQVTLSCSPISGHRSVSWYQQTPGQGLQFLFEYFSETQRNKGNFPGRFSGRQFSNSRSEMNVSTLELGDSALYLCASSLSTGEGGNTIYFGEGSWLTVV.

This clonotype qualifies as medium-sized. V gene TRBV12-3 or TRBV12-4 combines with J gene TRBJ2-5; D remains unclear. The CDR3 runs 15 residues. The V end lost 6 bases, the J end lost 2 bases, and 16 bases lay between the germline ends. The CDR3 sequence is CASSPLGVGQETQYF. The CDR3 DNA is TGTGCCAGCAGCCCCCTAGGCGTGGGGCAAGAGACCCAGTACTTC.

This clonotype was observed a few times. V is TRBV3-1 and J is TRBJ1-5; no reliable D call. This CDR3 contains 15 residues. The V gene lost 0 bases and the J gene lost 5 bases, with 11 bases spanning the gap. Germline V lookup: CDR1 LGHDT, CDR2 YNNKEL (reference sequence). CDR3 sequence reads: CASSQDSSGYQPQHF. DNA of the CDR3: TGTGCCAGCAGCCAAGATTCGAGTGGTTATCAGCCCCAGCATTTT. Full variable domain (missing parts from reference TRBV3-1 and TRBJ1-5): DTAVSQTPKYLVTQMGNDKSIKCEQNLGHDTMYWYKQDSKKFLKIMFSYNNKELIINETVPNRFSPKSPDKAHLNLHINSLELGDSAVYFCASSQDSSGYQPQHFGDGTRLSIL.

This clonotype was picked up a small number of times. The chain uses TRBV27 and TRBJ2-1; D gene ambiguous. CDR1 and CDR2 from the germline V gene are MNHEY and SMNVEV (reference sequence). Trimming pared 4 bases from V and 7 bases from J, leaving 11 bases between. This CDR3 has 13 amino acids. The CDR3, as DNA: TGTGCCAGCAGTTCAACCGTGGTAAATGAGCAGTTCTTC. Its translation is CASSSTVVNEQFF.

This chain uses TRBV6-1 with TRBJ1-2; no clear D gene. This CDR3 has 11 amino acids. Germline V gene lookup returns CDR1 MNHNS and CDR2 SASEGT. Deletions cut 11 bases from V and 5 bases from J, with 12 bases between. CDR3 nucleotides: TGTGCCCAAAAGGGTTTTTATGGCTACACCTTC. It translates to CAQKGFYGYTF.

This clonotype was seen a few times. V gene TRBV18 combines with J gene TRBJ2-5; 8 nucleotides match TRBD2. The CDR3 contains 16 residues. V shed 1 base and J 3 bases; nucleotides not matched to a gene: 7. Germline assignment: CDR1 KGHSH and CDR2 LQKENI. In nucleotides, the CDR3 is TGTGCCAGCTCACCACGCGGCGGGGGGAAAAAAGAGACCCAGTACTTC. This translates into CASSPRGGGKKETQYF.

The count of this clonotype is one. The chain recombines TRBV6-5 with TRBJ1-1; TRBD1 is a possible D gene (5 bases). With 5 bases removed from V and 1 base from J, the gap between germline ends came to 8 bases. This CDR3 is built from 13 residues. Germline assignment: CDR1 MNHEY and CDR2 SVGAGI. The CDR3 DNA reads as TGTGCCAGCAGTCGGGACCCGAACACTGAAGCTTTCTTT. This sequence encodes CASSRDPNTEAFF.

This clonotype was observed at least ten times. The chain has TRBV7-9 and TRBJ2-3, with 8 bases aligning to TRBD2. The length of the CDR3 is 15 residues. V dropped 0 bases and J dropped 5; count of bases not matched to a gene: 4. Looked up from germline, CDR1 is SEHNR and CDR2 is FQNEAQ (reference sequence). The CDR3 spells CASSLAGLAGDTQYF. CDR3 DNA sequence: TGTGCCAGCAGCTTAGCTGGGCTAGCGGGAGATACGCAGTATTTT.

The CDR3: CSVDGTETNYGYTF. The CDR3 region has the DNA TGCAGCGTTGACGGGACAGAGACTAACTATGGCTACACCTTC. The chain uses TRBV29-1 and TRBJ1-2, with 7 bases identical to TRBD1. This CDR3 is built from 14 residues. Germline assignment: CDR1 SQVTM and CDR2 ANQGSEA. With V trimmed by 3 bases and J by 0 bases, 4 bases remained unmatched.

The chain is built from TRBV7-9 and TRBJ2-1; 8 positions match TRBD1. This CDR3 spans 16 amino acids. Germline CDR1 is SEHNR and CDR2 is FQNEAQ (reference sequence). Unmatched junction bases numbered 8, after V lost 3 bases and J lost 4 bases. CDR3 sequence (DNA): TGTGCCAGCAGCTTTGGGGGGACAGGCCCTTACAATGAGCAGTTCTTC. Protein sequence: CASSFGGTGPYNEQFF.